Below, 23 T cell receptor beta chains from the same sample are listed, as sequenced in a study of Ad26.COV2.S vaccination and SARS-CoV-2 variants. This sample's treatment: about 20 received Ad26.COV2.S at low or high dose, single or two shots; 5 received placebo; per-sample allocation not given. All samples were drawn on day 63, counting from the first vaccine or placebo injection. Libraries were prepared by immunoSEQ multiplex PCR; TCRdb keeps only in-frame clonotypes and omits some of them. The data hold approximately 400,000 clones, with roughly four fifths observed a single time. The input for sequencing was peripheral blood, taken in a trial of Ad26.COV2.S vaccine versus placebo. The source is a person between 18 and 59 years old who received the Ad26.COV2.S COVID-19 vaccine or a placebo.

Details on this clone: The same CDR3 also results from other DNA sequences found in this sample. The J gene is TRBJ2-2, the V gene TRBV7-2, with unresolved D. The germline V gene encodes CDR1 SGHTA and CDR2 FQGNSA. This CDR3 comprises 12 residues. V lost 3 bases and J 4 bases, leaving 3 bases between the germline ends. CDR3 region: CASSFVTGELFF. DNA for the CDR3: TGTGCCAGCAGCTTTGTCACCGGGGAGCTGTTTTTT.

The chain joins TRBV21-1 to TRBJ2-5; the D call in the table, TRBD2, was not verified against the DNA. TRBV21-1 is classified as a pseudogene. The CDR3 sequence is 12 residues long. CDR3 region: CASSKGGRAQYF. DNA for the CDR3: TGTGCCAGCAGCAAAGGTGGGAGGGCCCAGTACTTC.

V and J are TRBV6-1 and TRBJ2-5; D gene unclear. Germline V CDR1 and CDR2: MNHNS, SASEGT. V was shortened by 2 bases and J by 5 bases, with 9 bases between the two germline ends. The CDR3 loop spans 13 amino acids. The CDR3 bases are TGTGCCAGCAGTGAACGGGTTTCGGAGACCCAGTACTTC. Its translation: CASSERVSETQYF.

This sequence joins TRBV6-1 and TRBJ2-1; TRBD2 aligns across 9 bases. V shed 3 bases and J 9 bases; nucleotides not matched to a gene: 12. This CDR3 has 16 residues. Looked up from germline, CDR1 is MNHNS and CDR2 is SASEGT. CDR3 loop: CASSELGSSGSSEQFF. The CDR3 nucleotides are TGTGCCAGCAGTGAGCTTGGTAGTAGCGGGAGTAGTGAGCAGTTCTTC.

The chain combines TRBV2 with TRBJ2-7; D not resolved. Germline lookup yields CDR1 SNHLY and CDR2 FYNNEI. CDR3 size: 13 residues. Trimming stripped 7 bases from V and 0 bases from J, with 10 bases between. The CDR3 DNA is TGTGCCAGCAAGGCAGGTCCCTCCTACGAGCAGTACTTC. It translates to CASKAGPSYEQYF.

V is TRBV7-2 and J is TRBJ1-3; possibly TRBD1 for D (6 bases). The CDR3 has 15 residues. Looked up from germline, CDR1 is SGHTA and CDR2 is FQGNSA. V gave up 3 bases and J gave up 3 bases, with 12 bases separating them. CDR3 residues: CASSLGAGSGNTIYF. CDR3 nucleotide sequence: TGTGCCAGCAGCTTGGGGGCGGGCAGTGGAAACACCATATATTTT.

The chain joins TRBV4-1 to TRBJ2-1; unclear D gene. The CDR3 is 13 amino acids. V was trimmed by 4 bases and J by 8 bases, leaving 12 bases between them. The germline CDR1 and CDR2 sequences are MGHRA and YSYEKL. CDR3 sequence: CASSRFNTDEQFF. The DNA for the CDR3 is TGCGCCAGCAGCCGCTTCAACACCGATGAGCAGTTCTTC.

The chain is built from TRBV27 and TRBJ1-1; possibly TRBD1 for D (6 bases). This CDR3 comprises 15 residues. The V end was cut by 2 bases, the J end by 3 bases, with 13 bases between. CDR1 is MNHEY and CDR2 is SMNVEV in the germline V gene (reference sequence). The chain's CDR3 is CASSLPGDIDTEAFF. In DNA form, the CDR3 reads TGTGCCAGCAGTTTACCCGGGGACATCGACACTGAAGCTTTCTTT.

This clone was seen only a few times. V and J are TRBV2 and TRBJ2-7; D might be TRBD2 (6 bases). CDR1 and CDR2 (germline): SNHLY, FYNNEI. V gave up 8 bases and J gave up 3 bases, with 14 bases separating them. The CDR3 totals 13 residues. The CDR3 coding sequence is TGTGCCAGCGGATACGACGGGGGCTACGAGCAGTACTTC. It is translated as CASGYDGGYEQYF.

The chain carries TRBV19 and TRBJ1-1; tentatively, D is TRBD1 (5 bases). The CDR3 runs 14 residues. Trimming left V 7 bases short and J 3 bases short, with 15 bases between. Per germline, CDR1 LNHDA and CDR2 SQIVND (reference sequence). DNA of the CDR3: TGTGCCAGTACCCTGGGGGGATTATACACTGAAGCTTTCTTT. Translated: CASTLGGLYTEAFF.

The rearrangement links TRBV19 to TRBJ1-5; 9 bases agree with TRBD1. CDR1 and CDR2 from the germline V gene are LNHDA and SQIVND (reference sequence). CDR3 size: 16 residues. The J segment lost 4 bases and the V segment lost 3 bases, leaving 7 bases of the junction unmatched. The CDR3 nucleotides are TGTGCCAGTAGTATGGACGGGACAGGGTTGAATCAGCCCCAGCATTTT. Translation: CASSMDGTGLNQPQHF.

CDR3 loop: CASSLHDIANPNHSYEQYF. Written as DNA, the CDR3 is TGTGCCAGCAGCCTACATGACATCGCAAACCCAAACCACTCCTACGAGCAGTACTTC. The rearrangement links TRBV9 to TRBJ2-7; D unclear. The CDR3 totals 19 residues. Deletions cut 4 bases from V and 0 bases from J, with 26 bases between. Germline V gives CDR1 SGDLS, CDR2 YYNGEE.

This clone was detected only a few times. This chain joins TRBV7-2 and TRBJ2-5; D tentatively reads TRBD1 or TRBD2 (6 bases each). The CDR3 totals 14 residues. Germline V gene lookup returns CDR1 SGHTA and CDR2 FQGNSA. The ends were cut back, 7 bases at V and 4 bases at J, with 16 bases in the middle. The CDR3, as DNA: TGTGCCAGCACCCGTTCGGGGGCTCCAGAGACCCAGTACTTC. Translating it yields CASTRSGAPETQYF.

The rearrangement joins TRBV7-2 to TRBJ2-7; D call uncertain. From germline, CDR1 is SGHTA and CDR2 FQGNSA. Trimming cost V 2 bases and J 3 bases, with 14 bases left between them. This CDR3 contains 15 residues. The CDR3 reads CASSLFGPGNYEQYF. The DNA of the CDR3 is TGTGCCAGCAGCTTATTTGGTCCAGGAAACTACGAGCAGTACTTC.

The chain couples TRBV7-3 to TRBJ2-3, with D tentatively TRBD1 or TRBD2 (5 bases each). Trimming took off 5 bases at V and 1 base at J, with 13 bases between the two ends. CDR1 is SGHTA and CDR2 is FQGTGA in the germline V gene. This CDR3 spans 15 amino acids. Here the CDR3 reads CASSPSGPGTDTQYF. The CDR3 region has the DNA TGTGCCAGCAGCCCGTCGGGGCCGGGCACAGATACGCAGTATTTT.

About this clone: The junction and the germline gene differ at one end; a read error may be behind it. The chain employs TRBV11-2 and TRBJ2-7; no definite D call. The CDR3 is 14 amino acids. CDR1 is SGHAT, CDR2 FQNNGV, per germline. As DNA, the CDR3 is TGTGCCAGCAGCTTAGCGGCCTTCTCCTTCGAGCAGTACTTC. Protein: CASSLAAFSFEQYF.

The rearrangement uses TRBV5-1 and TRBJ2-1, with TRBD1 matching 8 bases. The CDR3 totals 14 residues. Losses at the gene ends were 6 bases for V and 8 bases for J; bases not matched to a gene: 10. Germline lookup yields CDR1 SGHRS and CDR2 YFSETQ. CDR3 loop: CASKKQGGKDEQFF. In DNA, the CDR3 is TGCGCCAGCAAAAAACAGGGGGGAAAGGATGAGCAGTTCTTC.

In this sample, this clone turned up a few times. The chain couples TRBV6-1 to TRBJ2-5, with TRBD2 matching over 10 bases. In germline, CDR1 is MNHNS, CDR2 SASEGT. V was pared by 1 base and J by 4 bases, with 9 bases of the junction left unmatched. The CDR3 contains 17 residues. Here the CDR3 DNA reads TGTGCCAGCAGTGAAGGCAGCGGGAGGGCTCTAGGAGAGACCCAGTACTTC. Protein: CASSEGSGRALGETQYF.

The chain combines TRBV5-1 with TRBJ1-1; TRBD1 is a possible D gene (5 bases). The CDR3 extends over 14 amino acids. V lost 6 bases to trimming and J lost 1 base, with 13 bases between them. From germline, CDR1 is SGHRS and CDR2 YFSETQ. The CDR3 sequence: CASTEGLRNTEAFF. The DNA for the CDR3 is TGCGCCAGCACCGAGGGGCTCAGGAACACTGAAGCTTTCTTT.

This clone was observed a single time. The chain links TRBV5-1 to TRBJ1-1; tentative D call: TRBD1 (5 bases). CDR1 SGHRS and CDR2 YFSETQ come from the germline V gene. Trimming left V 6 bases short and J 1 base short, with 19 bases between. The CDR3 extends over 16 amino acids. CDR3 in DNA: TGCGCCAGCACCTTCCAGGGCAGGAGAGCGAACACTGAAGCTTTCTTT. Amino acids: CASTFQGRRANTEAFF.

On this clone: Different DNA sequences within this sample yield the same CDR3. The chain recombines TRBV6-1 with TRBJ2-7, with TRBD2 identical over 7 bases. Losses at the gene ends were 0 bases for V and 3 bases for J; bases not matched to a gene: 2. Germline loops: CDR1 MNHNS, CDR2 SASEGT. This CDR3 contains 14 residues. The chain's CDR3 is CASSEAGGGYEQYF. The CDR3 DNA reads as TGTGCCAGCAGTGAAGCGGGGGGGGGCTACGAGCAGTACTTC.

V and J are TRBV3-1 (or the pseudogene TRBV3-2) and TRBJ1-2; D uncertain. V lost 4 bases to trimming and J lost 5 bases, with 5 bases between them. CDR3 size: 11 residues. Per germline, CDR1 LGHDT and CDR2 YNNKEL (reference sequence). CDR3 sequence: CASSREYGYTF. The DNA of the CDR3 is TGTGCCAGCAGCCGAGAATATGGCTACACCTTC.

The chain is built from TRBV5-4 and TRBJ1-3; no definite D call. Between the trimmed V and J ends, which lost 0 bases and 4 bases, there was a span of 14 bases. The CDR3 loop spans 16 amino acids. Germline CDR1 reads SGHNT; CDR2 reads YYREEE (reference sequence). CDR3 bases: TGTGCCAGCAGCTTGGATCTTGGAACGTTGGGAAACACCATATATTTT. This sequence encodes CASSLDLGTLGNTIYF. The whole variable domain, remainder taken from reference TRBV5-4 and TRBJ1-3, is ETGVTQSPTHLIKTRGQQVTLRCSSQSGHNTVSWYQQALGQGPQFIFQYYREEENGRGNFPPRFSGLQFPNYSSELNVNALELDDSALYLCASSLDLGTLGNTIYFGEGSWLTVV.